Listed below are T cell receptor beta chains from one sample, sequenced in a study of T-cell reconstitution after alpha-beta-depleted transplantation in children. TCRdb re-derived calls from the PCR reads in MiXCR, one entry per CDR3 protein. Here the sample spans about 610,000 distinct CDR3 sequences, over 9.5% being singletons. This sample comprised PBMCs from the stem cell graft donor, obtained from the stem cell graft. The receptors come from a human donor who donated a stem cell graft to a child with acute myeloid leukemia. Each CDR3 is given with its conserved first and last residue. A D gene is named only where the DNA matches it firmly. Not every row has a clone size; where given, it reads once, few, many or a size class.

CDR3nt: TGCGCCAGCAGCTTGGGGGACTACGTCTACGAGCAGTACTTC; CDR3aa: CASSLGDYVYEQYF; abundance: NA; j_gene: TRBJ2-7; len: 14; v_gene: TRBV5-1; d_gene: TRBD2
CDR3nt: TGCAGTGCTAGAGTTGCAGGGGGGAAAGATACGCAGTATTTT; CDR3aa: CSARVAGGKDTQYF; abundance: few; j_gene: TRBJ2-3; len: 14; v_gene: TRBV20-1; d_gene: NA
CDR3nt: TGTGCCAGCAGCGCCGGGACTAGCGGGAGTTACAGCTCCTACAATGAGCAGTTCTTC; CDR3aa: CASSAGTSGSYSSYNEQFF; abundance: many; j_gene: TRBJ2-1; len: 19; v_gene: TRBV7-3; d_gene: TRBD2
CDR3nt: TGTGCCAGCTCACCAAAAAACGCGGGTGGCTCCTACGAGCAGTACTTC; CDR3aa: CASSPKNAGGSYEQYF; abundance: many; j_gene: TRBJ2-7; len: 16; v_gene: TRBV18; d_gene: NA
CDR3nt: TGTGCCAGCTCACCAGCCGACGAGCAGTACTTC; CDR3aa: CASSPADEQYF; abundance: NA; j_gene: TRBJ2-7; len: 11; v_gene: TRBV18; d_gene: NA
CDR3nt: TGTGCCAGCAGCTCCCCTAAGGAAGCGTGGCTTGTGCTTGCGTGTGGAAAAGATCAGCCCCAGCATTTT; CDR3aa: CASSSPKEAWLVLACGKDQPQHF; abundance: NA; j_gene: TRBJ1-5; len: 23; v_gene: TRBV7-1; d_gene: NA
CDR3nt: TGTGCCAGTTCCGGAAGGTCTAATCAGCCCCAGCATTTT; CDR3aa: CASSGRSNQPQHF; abundance: many; j_gene: TRBJ1-5; len: 13; v_gene: TRBV7-8; d_gene: NA
CDR3nt: TGTGCCAGCAGCTTAGGTACAGGGGTTCGCACAGATACGCAGTATTTT; CDR3aa: CASSLGTGVRTDTQYF; abundance: few; j_gene: TRBJ2-3; len: 16; v_gene: TRBV11-2; d_gene: TRBD1
CDR3nt: TGCGCCAGCAGCGGCCCCGCCGGGACTAGCGCCGATACGCAGTATTTT; CDR3aa: CASSGPAGTSADTQYF; abundance: NA; j_gene: TRBJ2-3; len: 16; v_gene: TRBV5-1; d_gene: TRBD2
CDR3nt: TGTGCCAGCAGTTTATTGTGGGCTATGAAGGACACCGGGGAGCTGTTTTTT; CDR3aa: CASSLLWAMKDTGELFF; abundance: few; j_gene: TRBJ2-2; len: 17; v_gene: TRBV27; d_gene: NA
CDR3nt: TGTGCCTGGACCTTAGGACAGGGAACTAGCACAGATACGCAGTATTTT; CDR3aa: CAWTLGQGTSTDTQYF; abundance: few; j_gene: TRBJ2-3; len: 16; v_gene: TRBV30; d_gene: TRBD1
CDR3nt: TGTGCTAGTGGTTCGGGCCTAACGGTCGATGAGCAGTTCTTC; CDR3aa: CASGSGLTVDEQFF; abundance: NA; j_gene: TRBJ2-1; len: 14; v_gene: TRBV12-5; d_gene: NA
CDR3nt: TGTGCCAGCAGTTACCTTGGGGGCGCATCCTACGAGCAGTACTTC; CDR3aa: CASSYLGGASYEQYF; abundance: NA; j_gene: TRBJ2-7; len: 15; v_gene: TRBV6-5; d_gene: NA
CDR3nt: TGTGCCACCAGTGCCAATCAGGCGAACATTCAGTACTTC; CDR3aa: CATSANQANIQYF; abundance: NA; j_gene: TRBJ2-4; len: 13; v_gene: TRBV24-1; d_gene: NA
CDR3nt: TGCAGTGCTAGTCTGGCTAGCGGGAGCCTGGATGAGCAGTTCTTC; CDR3aa: CSASLASGSLDEQFF; abundance: few; j_gene: TRBJ2-1; len: 15; v_gene: TRBV20-1; d_gene: TRBD2
CDR3nt: TGTGCCAGCTCACCTGGGAAGATGGAGACCCAGTACTTC; CDR3aa: CASSPGKMETQYF; abundance: few; j_gene: TRBJ2-5; len: 13; v_gene: TRBV18; d_gene: NA
CDR3nt: TGTGCCAGCAGCCAGCTCGGAGGTGGCAATGAGCAGTTCTTC; CDR3aa: CASSQLGGGNEQFF; abundance: many; j_gene: TRBJ2-1; len: 14; v_gene: TRBV3-1; d_gene: NA
CDR3nt: TGTGCCAGCAGCTCGGGACAGAACTATGGCTACACCTTC; CDR3aa: CASSSGQNYGYTF; abundance: many; j_gene: TRBJ1-2; len: 13; v_gene: TRBV11-2; d_gene: TRBD1
CDR3nt: TGCGCCAGCAGCTTGGCGTTTGGACAGGGGGCTGGGCGGGAGGGCCGCAATGAGCAGTTCTTC; CDR3aa: CASSLAFGQGAGREGRNEQFF; abundance: NA; j_gene: TRBJ2-1; len: 21; v_gene: TRBV5-1; d_gene: TRBD1
CDR3nt: TGTGCCAGCTCAAGCGGGACAGGGGACCACAATGAGCAGTTCTTC; CDR3aa: CASSSGTGDHNEQFF; abundance: few; j_gene: TRBJ2-1; len: 15; v_gene: TRBV12-3/TRBV12-4; d_gene: TRBD1
CDR3nt: TGCGCCAGCAGCTTGGCCTTCGGACAGGGATCACCCCTCCACTTT; CDR3aa: CASSLAFGQGSPLHF; abundance: many; j_gene: TRBJ1-6; len: 15; v_gene: TRBV5-1; d_gene: TRBD1
CDR3nt: TGTGCCTGGGGACTAGCGGGTACCTACGAGCAGTACTTC; CDR3aa: CAWGLAGTYEQYF; abundance: few; j_gene: TRBJ2-7; len: 13; v_gene: TRBV30; d_gene: TRBD2
CDR3nt: TGTGCCAGCAGCCAAGATTCGAGACTAGCGGGAGTAGGGGAGACCCAGTACTTC; CDR3aa: CASSQDSRLAGVGETQYF; abundance: NA; j_gene: TRBJ2-5; len: 18; v_gene: TRBV4-2; d_gene: TRBD2
CDR3nt: TGCGCCAGCAGCCTGGGGACTAGCGCCCTCACAGATACGCAGTATTTT; CDR3aa: CASSLGTSALTDTQYF; abundance: NA; j_gene: TRBJ2-3; len: 16; v_gene: TRBV5-1; d_gene: TRBD2
CDR3nt: TGCGCCAGCAGCTACCAGGGAAAGCCTGGGGCCAACGTCCTGACTTTC; CDR3aa: CASSYQGKPGANVLTF; abundance: NA; j_gene: TRBJ2-6; len: 16; v_gene: TRBV5-1; d_gene: NA
CDR3nt: TGTGCCAGCAGTTTGGGGCAGGGTCCCCTCGAGCAGTACTTC; CDR3aa: CASSLGQGPLEQYF; abundance: few; j_gene: TRBJ2-7; len: 14; v_gene: TRBV28; d_gene: NA
CDR3nt: TGTGCCAGCAGCTCTAGCGGGGGGGCATCTGAGCAGTTCTTC; CDR3aa: CASSSSGGASEQFF; abundance: NA; j_gene: TRBJ2-1; len: 14; v_gene: TRBV7-1; d_gene: TRBD2
CDR3nt: TGTGCCAGTGGTGCCCCTGGTGTTTTACTAGCGGGCGGTTTT; CDR3aa: CASGAPGVLLAGGF; abundance: NA; j_gene: TRBJ2-3; len: 14; v_gene: TRBV6-2/TRBV6-3; d_gene: TRBD2
CDR3nt: TGCGCCAGCAGCCCGGGAGCCCTACTCTCTAGCGCAGATACGCAGTATTTT; CDR3aa: CASSPGALLSSADTQYF; abundance: NA; j_gene: TRBJ2-3; len: 17; v_gene: TRBV5-1; d_gene: NA
CDR3nt: TGCGCCAGCAGCCTAAGACCGGGACAGGGGTTACCCGAGCAGTACTTC; CDR3aa: CASSLRPGQGLPEQYF; abundance: once; j_gene: TRBJ2-7; len: 16; v_gene: TRBV5-1; d_gene: TRBD1
CDR3nt: TGTGCCAGCAGCTTATTCCACAGCCCGGTAAACGAGCAGTACTTC; CDR3aa: CASSLFHSPVNEQYF; abundance: few; j_gene: TRBJ2-7; len: 15; v_gene: TRBV7-8; d_gene: NA
CDR3nt: TGCAGTGCCCCAGGGCCCTCCGGGACTGAAGCTTTCTTT; CDR3aa: CSAPGPSGTEAFF; abundance: few; j_gene: TRBJ1-1; len: 13; v_gene: TRBV20-1; d_gene: NA
CDR3nt: TGTGCCAGCAGTTACTCCTACTCCGGGACAGGGGGATACGAGCAGTACTTC; CDR3aa: CASSYSYSGTGGYEQYF; abundance: few; j_gene: TRBJ2-7; len: 17; v_gene: TRBV6-5; d_gene: TRBD1
CDR3nt: TGTGCCAGCAGTTTACAGGGTTGGGCTAGCACAGATACGCAGTATTTT; CDR3aa: CASSLQGWASTDTQYF; abundance: few; j_gene: TRBJ2-3; len: 16; v_gene: TRBV6-5; d_gene: NA
CDR3nt: TGTGCCAGCAGTTACTCAGGACTAGCGGGACTCGAGCAGTACTTC; CDR3aa: CASSYSGLAGLEQYF; abundance: NA; j_gene: TRBJ2-7; len: 15; v_gene: TRBV6-2/TRBV6-3; d_gene: TRBD2
CDR3nt: TGCAGTGCTAGAGGGGGACAGGGAGGAATAGATACGCAGTATTTT; CDR3aa: CSARGGQGGIDTQYF; abundance: many; j_gene: TRBJ2-3; len: 15; v_gene: TRBV20-1; d_gene: TRBD1
CDR3nt: TGCAGTGCTAAACTAGCGCAAGAGACCCAGTACTTC; CDR3aa: CSAKLAQETQYF; abundance: few; j_gene: TRBJ2-5; len: 12; v_gene: TRBV20-1; d_gene: TRBD2
CDR3nt: TGTGCCAGCAGACCTAGCGGGGGACCCACGGGCGAGCAGTACTTC; CDR3aa: CASRPSGGPTGEQYF; abundance: NA; j_gene: TRBJ2-7; len: 15; v_gene: TRBV28; d_gene: TRBD2
CDR3nt: TGTGCCAGCAGTCGCGGGACTAGCGGGACCTACAATGAGCAGTTCTTC; CDR3aa: CASSRGTSGTYNEQFF; abundance: many; j_gene: TRBJ2-1; len: 16; v_gene: TRBV6-1; d_gene: TRBD2
CDR3nt: TGTGCCAGCAGGGACCCAGGAGGGGCCTACGAGCAGTACTTC; CDR3aa: CASRDPGGAYEQYF; abundance: few; j_gene: TRBJ2-7; len: 14; v_gene: TRBV6-2/TRBV6-3; d_gene: NA
CDR3nt: TGCAGCGTTGAAATTATAGGGGGCGCCTACGAGCAGTACTTC; CDR3aa: CSVEIIGGAYEQYF; abundance: few; j_gene: TRBJ2-7; len: 14; v_gene: TRBV29-1; d_gene: TRBD1
CDR3nt: TGTGCCAGCAGCCAAGCTGGGCCCTACGAGCAGTACTTC; CDR3aa: CASSQAGPYEQYF; abundance: few; j_gene: TRBJ2-7; len: 13; v_gene: TRBV3-1; d_gene: NA
CDR3nt: TGTGCCACCAGTGATCCGTCCGGGCGGGATGGAAGCTTGAGATGGACAGATACGCAGTATTTT; CDR3aa: CATSDPSGRDGSLRWTDTQYF; abundance: NA; j_gene: TRBJ2-3; len: 21; v_gene: TRBV24-1; d_gene: NA
CDR3nt: TGTGCCAGCAATAGGTACGGGGCGGGCTCCTACGAGCAGTACTTC; CDR3aa: CASNRYGAGSYEQYF; abundance: few; j_gene: TRBJ2-7; len: 15; v_gene: TRBV7-2; d_gene: NA
CDR3nt: TGTGCCAGCCAATACGGGCGCTTGAACACTGAAGCTTTCTTT; CDR3aa: CASQYGRLNTEAFF; abundance: few; j_gene: TRBJ1-1; len: 14; v_gene: TRBV12-3/TRBV12-4; d_gene: NA
CDR3nt: TGTGCCAGCATCAGCGGGTACAATGAGCAGTTCTTC; CDR3aa: CASISGYNEQFF; abundance: many; j_gene: TRBJ2-1; len: 12; v_gene: TRBV7-9; d_gene: NA
CDR3nt: TGCGCCAGCAGTACTTCTGGGGCGGGCCACACAGATACGCAGTATTTT; CDR3aa: CASSTSGAGHTDTQYF; abundance: NA; j_gene: TRBJ2-3; len: 16; v_gene: TRBV10-2; d_gene: NA
CDR3nt: TGCAGCGTTGAATGGACAGGGTCAATGGGCTACGAGCAGTACTTC; CDR3aa: CSVEWTGSMGYEQYF; abundance: many; j_gene: TRBJ2-7; len: 15; v_gene: TRBV29-1; d_gene: TRBD1
CDR3nt: TGCAGCGTTTGGGGACAGATCCGGACCACTGAAGCTTTCTTT; CDR3aa: CSVWGQIRTTEAFF; abundance: many; j_gene: TRBJ1-1; len: 14; v_gene: TRBV29-1; d_gene: TRBD1
CDR3nt: TGTGCCAGCAGCCAGATAGCGGGCGGAGCCTACACAGATACGCAGTATTTT; CDR3aa: CASSQIAGGAYTDTQYF; abundance: few; j_gene: TRBJ2-3; len: 17; v_gene: TRBV4-2; d_gene: TRBD2
CDR3nt: TGCGCCAGCAGCTTGCTTTTAGCGGAGGGGCCCTACGAGCAGTACTTC; CDR3aa: CASSLLLAEGPYEQYF; abundance: few; j_gene: TRBJ2-7; len: 16; v_gene: TRBV5-1; d_gene: NA
CDR3nt: TGCGCCAGCAGCCATCCGGCACTACAAATCAATGAGCAGTTCTTC; CDR3aa: CASSHPALQINEQFF; abundance: many; j_gene: TRBJ2-1; len: 15; v_gene: TRBV4-1; d_gene: NA
CDR3nt: TGTGCCAGCGGCTCGTGGACGGAGGATTCACCCCTCCACTTT; CDR3aa: CASGSWTEDSPLHF; abundance: few; j_gene: TRBJ1-6; len: 14; v_gene: TRBV9; d_gene: NA
CDR3nt: TGTGCCAGCAGTTTATCGGTAGGCAATCAGCCCCAGCATTTT; CDR3aa: CASSLSVGNQPQHF; abundance: few; j_gene: TRBJ1-5; len: 14; v_gene: TRBV12-3/TRBV12-4; d_gene: NA
CDR3nt: TGCAGCGTTGAAGATCAAGCAGATACGCAGTATTTT; CDR3aa: CSVEDQADTQYF; abundance: NA; j_gene: TRBJ2-3; len: 12; v_gene: TRBV29-1; d_gene: NA
CDR3nt: TGTGCCAGCAGTTGGGGGGGCGCTCGCCAAGAGACCCAGTACTTC; CDR3aa: CASSWGGARQETQYF; abundance: many; j_gene: TRBJ2-5; len: 15; v_gene: TRBV28; d_gene: NA
CDR3nt: TGTGCCAGCAGCTTAGCGGCCCGACGCACAGATACGCAGTATTTT; CDR3aa: CASSLAARRTDTQYF; abundance: few; j_gene: TRBJ2-3; len: 15; v_gene: TRBV7-2; d_gene: NA
CDR3nt: TGCAGTGCTAGGGCTAGCGGCTACGAGCAGTACTTC; CDR3aa: CSARASGYEQYF; abundance: NA; j_gene: TRBJ2-7; len: 12; v_gene: TRBV20-1; d_gene: TRBD2
CDR3nt: TGTGCCACCGCGGGAATTGGAGCGGGAAAAGGGGATACGCAGTATTTT; CDR3aa: CATAGIGAGKGDTQYF; abundance: many; j_gene: TRBJ2-3; len: 16; v_gene: TRBV28; d_gene: TRBD2
CDR3nt: TGTGCCAGCAGTTGGGACAGGCGCCAAGCTAACTATGGCTACACCTTC; CDR3aa: CASSWDRRQANYGYTF; abundance: many; j_gene: TRBJ1-2; len: 16; v_gene: TRBV28; d_gene: TRBD1